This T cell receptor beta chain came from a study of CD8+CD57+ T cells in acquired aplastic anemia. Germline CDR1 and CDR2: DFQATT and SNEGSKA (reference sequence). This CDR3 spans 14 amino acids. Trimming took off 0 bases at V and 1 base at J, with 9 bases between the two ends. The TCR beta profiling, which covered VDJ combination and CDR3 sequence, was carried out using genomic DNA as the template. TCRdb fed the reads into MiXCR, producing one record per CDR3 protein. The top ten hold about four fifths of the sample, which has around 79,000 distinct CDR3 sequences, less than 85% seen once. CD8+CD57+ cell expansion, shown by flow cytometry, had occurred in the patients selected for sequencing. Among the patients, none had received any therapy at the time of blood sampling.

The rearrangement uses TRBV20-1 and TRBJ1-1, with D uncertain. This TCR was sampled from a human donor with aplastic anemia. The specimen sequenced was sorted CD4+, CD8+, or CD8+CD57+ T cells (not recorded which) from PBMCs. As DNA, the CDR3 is TGCAGTGCTAGAGAAATCACGACGAACACTGAAGCTTTCTTT. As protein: CSAREITTNTEAFF.